The clone carrying this T cell receptor beta chain was seen more than once but under ten times. 60 Vbeta and 13 Jbeta primers were used in PCR. Profiled with immunoSEQ multiplex PCR; TCRdb holds only in-frame clones, not every one. The sample lists around 64,000 clones, 80% to 90% occurring once. This CDR3 has 15 amino acids. In germline, CDR1 is MGHRA, CDR2 YSYEKL. With 2 bases clipped from V and 3 bases from J, the junction kept 4 bases outside the gene matches. The data belong to a study of cytomegalovirus exposure and HLA in healthy donors. Material for sequencing was PBMCs. V is TRBV4-1 and J is TRBJ1-1, with 9 bases aligning to TRBD1. This TCR was recovered from a woman in her 30s in good health and CMV-seropositive. In DNA, the CDR3 is TGCGCCAGCAGCCAACCCAGGACAGGGGACACTGAAGCTTTCTTT. Residues: CASSQPRTGDTEAFF.